This T cell receptor beta chain was profiled in a study of blood T cell repertoires in COVID-19. Study-wide background: Sites across the United States, Italy and Spain contributed samples from acute and convalescent COVID-19.

Losses at the gene ends were 6 bases for V and 10 bases for J; bases not matched to a gene: 5. CDR1 and CDR2 (germline): WNHNN, SYGVQD (reference sequence). This CDR3 comprises 14 residues. In the authors' methods: From reference gene primer amplification, estimates of nucleated cell counts were derived. Method: immunoSEQ multiplex PCR; TCRdb's copy keeps in-frame clones and lacks some. V, J and clone size reflect that table, while D and trimming were determined from the DNA. Of about 220,000 clones detected, around 84% appear once; the ten largest clones hold around 20%. The chain uses TRBV10-1 and TRBJ1-6; 11 nucleotides agree with TRBD1. This receptor was taken from a man aged 30 to 39 with active or convalescent COVID-19. Specimen: peripheral blood. The CDR3 loop is CASSAGTGGSPLHF. The CDR3 DNA reads TGCGCCAGCAGCGCCGGGACAGGGGGATCACCCCTCCACTTT.